This T cell receptor (beta chain) came from a study of blood T cell repertoires in COVID-19. Study as a whole: Samples came from the United States, Italy and Spain, spanning acute and convalescent COVID-19.

As processed by the authors: Using reference gene primer amplification, nucleated cell counts were estimated. Assay used: immunoSEQ multiplex PCR; TCRdb lists only in-frame clones, some missing. V, J and clone size are taken as reported in that table, and D and trimming were inferred from the DNA itself. The table lists around 340,000 clones, about 88% of them singletons. Seattle's cohort entered during active infection and was followed longitudinally. The CDR3 has 17 amino acids. The ends were cut back, 4 bases at V and 0 bases at J, with 15 bases in the middle. Germline V gene sequence: CDR1 SGHVS, CDR2 FNYEAQ.

Sequencing was done on a sample of peripheral blood. The TCR was taken from a woman aged 55-75 years with COVID-19, enrolled during active disease. The V and J genes are TRBV7-6 and TRBJ1-4; the D gene is possibly TRBD1 (5 bases). The chain's CDR3 is CASSYKYGGATNEKLFF. CDR3 nucleotide sequence: TGTGCCAGCAGCTATAAATACGGGGGAGCAACTAATGAAAAACTGTTTTTT.